This is a list of T cell receptor beta chains from one sample in a study of CD8+CD57+ T cells in acquired aplastic anemia. TCRdb used MiXCR to reprocess the reads, holding one entry per CDR3 protein. The sample carries 150,000 to 180,000 distinct CDR3 sequences, 52% recorded once. Sequencing input: sorted CD4+, CD8+, or CD8+CD57+ T cells (not recorded which) from PBMCs. These receptors were obtained from a human donor with aplastic anemia. The CDR3 runs from the conserved cysteine through the conserved F or W. A D gene is named only where the DNA matches it firmly. Rows may omit the clone size; those that give it use once, few, many or a size class.

-	TRBV2	TRBJ2-5	-	CASSEEAPQWETQYF	TGTGCCAGCAGTGAAGAGGCCCCACAGTGGGAGACCCAGTACTTC
-	TRBV20-1	TRBJ2-1	-	CSATGTYNEQFF	TGCAGTGCTACCGGGACCTACAATGAGCAGTTCTTC
-	TRBV10-3	TRBJ2-3	-	CATATDLTSTDTQYF	TGTGCCACCGCGACGGATTTAACTAGCACAGATACGCAGTATTTT
TRBD2	TRBV2	TRBJ2-3	many	CASSERLAGPGADTQYF	TGTGCCAGCAGTGAGAGACTAGCGGGGCCGGGAGCAGATACGCAGTATTTT
-	TRBV7-6	TRBJ1-4	-	CASGNEKLVF	TGTGCCAGTGGGAATGAAAAACTGGTTTTT
TRBD2	TRBV20-1	TRBJ2-7	few	CSARGDSGSGYEQYF	TGCAGTGCTAGAGGGGATAGCGGGAGTGGGTACGAGCAGTACTTC
TRBD1	TRBV9	TRBJ1-1	many	CASSPRGRDTEAFF	TGTGCCAGCAGCCCCAGGGGGAGGGACACTGAAGCTTTCTTT
TRBD2	TRBV11-2	TRBJ2-3	few	CASRDLAGGQRDTQYF	TGTGCCAGCAGGGACCTAGCGGGGGGGCAGAGAGATACGCAGTATTTT
-	TRBV19	TRBJ2-7	-	CASSPGQYYEQYF	TGTGCCAGTAGTCCCGGCCAATACTACGAGCAGTACTTC
-	TRBV7-9	TRBJ1-2	-	CASSPQGSGGYTF	TGTGCCAGCAGCCCACAGGGCTCCGGTGGCTACACCTTC
-	TRBV7-9	TRBJ2-7	-	CASSLATPYEQYF	TGTGCCAGCAGCTTAGCGACCCCCTACGAGCAGTACTTC
TRBD2	TRBV6-4	TRBJ2-5	many	CASSLRGGAAETQYF	TGTGCCAGCAGTCTTCGCGGGGGGGCCGCAGAGACCCAGTACTTC
-	TRBV7-8	TRBJ2-7	-	CASSLSVAVGEQYF	TGTGCCAGCAGCTTATCCGTGGCTGTAGGTGAGCAGTACTTC
-	TRBV20-1	TRBJ2-1	many	CSARDRAGPYNEQFF	TGCAGTGCTAGAGATCGGGCAGGGCCCTACAATGAGCAGTTCTTC
TRBD1	TRBV15	TRBJ2-1	-	CATSRTGQGSNEQFF	TGTGCCACCAGCAGAACGGGACAGGGGAGCAATGAGCAGTTCTTC
-	TRBV20-1	TRBJ1-1	-	CSARDLGNTEAFF	TGCAGTGCTAGAGATCTGGGCAACACTGAAGCTTTCTTT
TRBD2	TRBV20-1	TRBJ2-5	-	CSASPQFLAEETQYF	TGCAGTGCTAGCCCTCAGTTTCTAGCGGAAGAGACCCAGTACTTC
TRBD2	TRBV2	TRBJ2-4	many	CASNTLAGGTNIQYF	TGTGCCAGCAACACTTTGGCCGGGGGGACAAACATTCAGTACTTC
-	TRBV29-1	TRBJ1-1	once	CSVERDQNTEAFF	TGCAGCGTTGAACGGGACCAGAACACTGAAGCTTTCTTT
TRBD1	TRBV20-1	TRBJ1-2	-	CSAPFPGQGDLGYTF	TGCAGTGCTCCCTTCCCGGGACAGGGGGATCTTGGCTACACCTTC
-	TRBV27	TRBJ2-3	-	CASPIARQYF	TGTGCCAGCCCAATCGCCCGACAGTATTTT
TRBD1	TRBV6-2/TRBV6-3	TRBJ2-2	once	CASSLKQGWGELFF	TGTGCCAGCAGTCTGAAACAGGGGTGGGGGGAGCTGTTTTTT
TRBD2	TRBV19	TRBJ2-7	-	CASSIRTSGNEQYF	TGTGCCAGTAGTATTAGGACTAGCGGGAACGAGCAGTACTTC
-	TRBV6-1	TRBJ1-1	many	CASSSRYGTEAFF	TGTGCCAGCAGTAGCAGGTATGGGACTGAAGCTTTCTTT
-	TRBV2	TRBJ1-3	-	CASSEARVSGNTIYF	TGTGCCAGCAGTGAAGCGAGGGTTTCTGGAAACACCATATATTTT
-	TRBV11-1	TRBJ1-2	few	CASSLAKRKSNYGYTF	TGTGCCAGCAGCTTAGCGAAGAGGAAGTCTAACTATGGCTACACCTTC
-	TRBV20-1	TRBJ2-7	-	CSARGPSGNYEQYF	TGCAGTGCTAGAGGGCCTTCTGGGAACTACGAGCAGTACTTC
-	TRBV29-1	TRBJ2-7	few	CSVVYGPNYEQYF	TGCAGCGTTGTGTACGGACCCAACTACGAGCAGTACTTC
TRBD1	TRBV5-1	TRBJ1-2	-	CASSLGGQGGYTF	TGCGCCAGCAGCTTGGGAGGACAGGGGGGCTACACCTTC
-	TRBV29-1	TRBJ2-5	-	CSVRRDSQETQYF	TGCAGCGTGCGCCGTGACAGTCAAGAGACCCAGTACTTC
-	TRBV11-1	TRBJ2-4	-	CASSLQGGMDIQYF	TGTGCCAGCAGCTTACAGGGGGGAATGGACATTCAGTACTTC